The 28 T cell receptor beta chains listed next were all sequenced from one sample in a study of low-dose radiotherapy and immunotherapy resistance in tumors. Primers targeting TRAV and TRBV primed first-strand cDNA, covering alpha and beta chains. TCRs were put through around 20 PCR cycles of amplification with Phusion. A constant-region primer and the V-primer adapter served as the primer pair. TCRdb used MiXCR to reprocess the reads, holding one entry per CDR3 protein. Found here are around 99,000 distinct CDR3 sequences, roughly 9% of them singletons; the top ten hold around 0.97%. The time point is: before trial treatment. This material consisted of PBMCs, taken before treatment. These receptors were obtained from a male donor with prostate cancer.

This clonotype was observed at least ten times. The gene calls are TRBV28 and TRBJ2-5; D is unresolved. Germline CDR1 and CDR2: MDHEN and SYDVKM. Trimming stripped 2 bases from V and 5 bases from J, with 9 bases between. The CDR3 covers 13 residues. The CDR3: CASSLMGRETQYF. CDR3 DNA sequence: TGTGCCAGCAGTTTAATGGGCCGGGAGACCCAGTACTTC.

This clonotype was picked up many times. The chain joins TRBV19 to TRBJ1-3, with a weak D call TRBD1 (5 bases). Looked up from germline, CDR1 is LNHDA and CDR2 is SQIVND (reference sequence). Trimming took off 10 bases at V and 0 bases at J, with 13 bases between the two ends. The CDR3 extends over 14 amino acids. The CDR3 DNA follows: TGTGCCACGCGGGACGGGCGCTCTGGAAACACCATATATTTT. Translating it yields CATRDGRSGNTIYF.

This clonotype appeared many times. The rearrangement joins TRBV6-2 or TRBV6-3 to TRBJ1-1; D unclear. The germline V gene has CDR1 MNHEY and CDR2 SVGEGT. V was cut by 0 bases and J by 6 bases, with 14 bases left in between. The CDR3 contains 15 residues. The CDR3 coding sequence is TGTGCCAGCAGTTACTCCGGCGCGGTTCAATCTGAAGCTTTCTTT. This gives the protein CASSYSGAVQSEAFF.

Many counts were recorded for this clonotype. The rearrangement uses TRBV20-1 and TRBJ2-3, with 9 bases fitting TRBD1. Losses at the gene ends were 5 bases for V and 6 bases for J; bases not matched to a gene: 9. This CDR3 is 14 amino acids long. The germline V gene encodes CDR1 DFQATT and CDR2 SNEGSKA (reference sequence). The CDR3 reads CSAGSQGAGDTQYF. CDR3 nucleotide sequence: TGCAGTGCTGGATCACAGGGGGCAGGGGATACGCAGTATTTT.

Note on this clonotype: It is likely a read error: a sequence one base away is far more abundant. The J gene is TRBJ2-6, the V gene TRBV5-1, with a tentative D call TRBD2 (5 bases). Germline values: CDR1 SGHRS, CDR2 YFSETQ. The CDR3 is 15 amino acids. The chain's CDR3 is CVSSRTSSGANVLTF. In nucleotides, the CDR3 is TGTGTCAGCAGCCGGACTTCCTCTGGGGCCAACGTCCTGACTTTC.

At least ten counts were recorded for this clonotype. This rearrangement joins TRBV29-1 to TRBJ2-1; D gene unclear. Germline assignment: CDR1 SQVTM and CDR2 ANQGSEA. V was trimmed by 0 bases and J by 7 bases, leaving 7 bases between them. This CDR3 region has 12 residues. In nucleotides, the CDR3 is TGCAGCGTTGAAGATTCGGCTAATGAGCAGTTCTTC. It yields the protein CSVEDSANEQFF.

This clonotype was seen many times. J is TRBJ1-2 and V is TRBV7-8; a weak D match, TRBD1 (6 bases). The germline V gene encodes CDR1 SGHVS and CDR2 FQNEAQ. Trimming pared 5 bases from V and 6 bases from J, leaving 22 bases between. The length of the CDR3 is 16 residues. This CDR3 is CASSATILGQLDGYTF. The CDR3 nucleotides read TGTGCCAGCAGCGCAACTATCCTCGGACAGCTTGATGGCTACACCTTC.

This clonotype showed up many times. The J gene is TRBJ2-7, the V gene TRBV15; 9 positions agree with TRBD2. Trimming removed 1 base from V and 3 bases from J; junction bases left unmatched: 7. The V gene's germline CDR1 is LNHNV and CDR2 YYDKDF (reference sequence). This CDR3 spans 16 amino acids. CDR3 amino acids: CATSRGGAGGGYEQYF. In DNA form, the CDR3 reads TGTGCCACCAGCAGAGGCGGAGCGGGAGGCGGCTACGAGCAGTACTTC.

This clonotype was seen at least ten times. J is TRBJ2-5 and V is TRBV5-4; 8 nucleotides agree with TRBD1. V gave up 4 bases and J gave up 5 bases; unmatched junction bases: 10. CDR1 is SGHNT, CDR2 YYREEE, per germline (reference sequence). This CDR3 comprises 15 residues. The CDR3 spells CASSRAGGLGETQYF. The CDR3 nucleotides read TGTGCCAGCAGCCGGGCAGGGGGCCTGGGTGAGACCCAGTACTTC. The entire variable domain, with the rest obtained from reference TRBV5-4 and TRBJ2-5, is as follows: ETGVTQSPTHLIKTRGQQVTLRCSSQSGHNTVSWYQQALGQGPQFIFQYYREEENGRGNFPPRFSGLQFPNYSSELNVNALELDDSALYLCASSRAGGLGETQYFGPGTRLLVL.

In this sample, this clonotype turned up many times. The chain employs TRBV4-3 and TRBJ2-7; maybe TRBD1 (6 bases). This CDR3 is 15 amino acids long. The ends were cut back, 0 bases at V and 6 bases at J, with 15 bases in the middle. The germline V gene has CDR1 LGHNA and CDR2 YSLEER. CDR3 in DNA: TGCGCCAGCAGCCAAGAATTACAGGGTAAAGGCGAGCAGTACTTC. This translates into CASSQELQGKGEQYF.

In its sample, this clonotype was seen many times. This chain joins TRBV28 and TRBJ2-7, with D uncertain. The CDR3 extends over 11 amino acids. Trimming pared 7 bases from V and 0 bases from J, leaving 4 bases between. Germline values: CDR1 MDHEN, CDR2 SYDVKM. The CDR3 region has the DNA TGTGCCAGCACTACCTCCTACGAGCAGTACTTC. Its translation is CASTTSYEQYF. The complete variable domain, with remaining parts taken from reference TRBV28 and TRBJ2-7, reads DVKVTQSSRYLVKRTGEKVFLECVQDMDHENMFWYRQDPGLGLRLIYFSYDVKMKEKGDIPEGYSVSREKKERFSLILESASTNQTSMYLCASTTSYEQYFGPGTRLTVT.

This clonotype was detected many times. The J gene is TRBJ1-1, the V gene TRBV6-2 or TRBV6-3; D remains ambiguous. This CDR3 is 14 amino acids long. Germline V gene data show CDR1 as MNHEY and CDR2 as SVGEGT. Trimming took off 5 bases at V and 4 bases at J, with 14 bases between the two ends. CDR3 sequence reads: CASSELWGSTEAFF. DNA of the CDR3: TGTGCCAGCAGTGAACTATGGGGAAGCACTGAAGCTTTCTTT.

This clonotype was picked up many times. The J gene is TRBJ2-3, the V gene TRBV7-2; 14 positions agree with TRBD2. The ends lost 4 bases at V and 6 bases at J; junction bases unmatched: 6. Germline CDR1 is SGHTA and CDR2 is FQGNSA. This CDR3 is built from 16 residues. CDR3 coding DNA: TGTGCCAGCAGCTCGGGACTAGCGGGAGTAGAGGATACGCAGTATTTT. Amino acids: CASSSGLAGVEDTQYF. The full variable domain, in which reference TRBV7-2 and TRBJ2-3 provide the parts outside the CDR3, is GAGVSQSPSNKVTEKGKDVELRCDPISGHTALYWYRQSLGQGLEFLIYFQGNSAPDKSGLPSDRFSAERTGGSVSTLTIQRTQQEDSAVYLCASSSGLAGVEDTQYFGPGTRLTVL.

This clonotype was counted ten times or more. V usage is TRBV5-1 and J usage is TRBJ1-1, with TRBD1 identical over 11 bases. The germline CDR1 and CDR2 sequences are SGHRS and YFSETQ. The CDR3 spans 16 residues. The V and J ends lost 4 bases and 0 bases, in that order; junction bases with no gene match: 5. This CDR3 is CASSLRTGGMNTEAFF. The CDR3, as DNA: TGCGCCAGCAGCCTCCGGACAGGGGGCATGAACACTGAAGCTTTCTTT.

This clonotype was found many times. The CDR3 bases are TGTGCCAGCAGCGCCCAGACAGGGGGCGGCACTGAAGCTTTCTTT. Translated, it gives CASSAQTGGGTEAFF. The V gene is TRBV7-3, the J gene TRBJ1-1, with 10 positions matching TRBD1. Germline CDR1 and CDR2: SGHTA and FQGTGA. Unmatched junction bases numbered 7, after V lost 5 bases and J lost 4 bases. The CDR3 spans 15 residues.

This clonotype was observed at least ten times. This chain uses TRBV9 with TRBJ1-5, with D tentatively TRBD1 (5 bases). In germline, CDR1 is SGDLS, CDR2 YYNGEE. There are 15 residues in the CDR3. V lost 0 bases, J lost 4 bases, and 11 bases lay in between. CDR3 in amino acids: CASSVESQANQPQHF. CDR3 in DNA: TGTGCCAGCAGCGTAGAATCACAGGCTAATCAGCCCCAGCATTTT.

This clonotype was counted ten times or more. The CDR3 DNA is TGTGCCAGCAGTCGAATAGGGACAGGGAAGAACATTCAGTACTTC. Protein sequence: CASSRIGTGKNIQYF. The rearrangement joins TRBV28 to TRBJ2-4; 9 bases are a match to TRBD1. This CDR3 has 15 residues. The germline V gene encodes CDR1 MDHEN and CDR2 SYDVKM. V gave up 5 bases and J gave up 7 bases; unmatched junction bases: 9.

This clonotype has at least ten counts. V usage is TRBV28 and J usage is TRBJ2-5, with 9 bases matching TRBD1. Trimming at V came to 6 bases and at J to 7 bases, leaving 6 bases not matched to a gene. The CDR3 is 13 residues long. Germline CDR1 and CDR2: MDHEN and SYDVKM. In DNA form, the CDR3 reads TGTGCCAGCAGGCGACAGGGGGAGGGGACCCAGTACTTC. Translated, it gives CASRRQGEGTQYF.

This clonotype appeared many times. The V and J genes are TRBV6-5 and TRBJ1-5; 9 nucleotides agree with TRBD1. Germline V gene data show CDR1 as MNHEY and CDR2 as SVGAGI. This CDR3 is built from 16 residues. The trim removed 5 bases at V and 0 bases at J, leaving 5 bases unmatched. CDR3 sequence: CASSDRGWVSNQPQHF. CDR3 DNA sequence: TGTGCCAGCAGTGACAGGGGGTGGGTTAGCAATCAGCCCCAGCATTTT.

This clonotype was recorded many times. This chain connects TRBV28 to TRBJ2-7, with D unresolved. Trimming shortened V by 2 bases and J by 6 bases, and 11 bases separated the two germline ends. This CDR3 has 13 amino acids. CDR1 MDHEN and CDR2 SYDVKM come from the germline V gene. Here the CDR3 reads CASSLKAGREQYF. The CDR3 DNA sequence: TGTGCCAGCAGTTTAAAAGCCGGACGCGAGCAGTACTTC.

In this sample, this clonotype is medium-sized. V gene TRBV5-6 combines with J gene TRBJ2-1, with D hard to call. This CDR3 is 11 amino acids long. V gave up 3 bases and J gave up 2 bases, with 0 bases separating them. Germline CDR1 is SGHDT and CDR2 is YYEEEE. The CDR3 bases are TGTGCCAGCAGCTCCTACAATGAGCAGTTCTTC. Its protein is CASSSYNEQFF.

This clonotype occurred many times. This chain uses TRBV2 with TRBJ1-2; 8 bases are a match to TRBD1. Trimming at V came to 6 bases and at J to 4 bases, leaving 13 bases not matched to a gene. Germline loops: CDR1 SNHLY, CDR2 FYNNEI. This CDR3 has 16 amino acids. CDR3 in DNA: TGTGCCAGCAGACGGGAGGCAGGGGGCTCAGGCTATGGCTACACCTTC. Its protein product is CASRREAGGSGYGYTF.

In DNA form, the CDR3 reads TGTGCCAGCAGCTTGAGACTGTTACAAGAGACCCAGTACTTC. Protein sequence: CASSLRLLQETQYF. This chain links TRBV7-2 with TRBJ2-5; no definite D call. The germline gives CDR1 SGHTA, CDR2 FQGNSA. There are 14 residues in the CDR3. Between the trimmed V and J ends, which lost 3 bases and 2 bases, there was a span of 10 bases. Variable domain in full (rest from reference TRBV7-2 and TRBJ2-5): GAGVSQSPSNKVTEKGKDVELRCDPISGHTALYWYRQSLGQGLEFLIYFQGNSAPDKSGLPSDRFSAERTGGSVSTLTIQRTQQEDSAVYLCASSLRLLQETQYFGPGTRLLVL.

The chain joins TRBV20-1 to TRBJ2-1, with D unresolved. Trimming shortened V by 0 bases and J by 10 bases, and 7 bases separated the two germline ends. CDR1 is DFQATT and CDR2 is SNEGSKA in the germline V gene (reference sequence). CDR3 size: 11 residues. CDR3 in DNA: TGCAGTGCTAGAGATGCGCCAGAGCAGTTCTTC. This gives the protein CSARDAPEQFF.

This clonotype was found many times. The V gene is TRBV20-1, the J gene TRBJ2-3; 7 bases fit TRBD2. The ends lost 3 bases at V and 0 bases at J; junction bases unmatched: 3. Germline loops: CDR1 DFQATT, CDR2 SNEGSKA (reference sequence). CDR3 length: 14 residues. The CDR3, as DNA: TGCAGTGCTAGTCCGGGGGGTAGCACAGATACGCAGTATTTT. Protein: CSASPGGSTDTQYF.

This clonotype was observed many times. The V call is TRBV5-6, the J call TRBJ1-1; 8 bases fit TRBD1. Germline CDR1 is SGHDT and CDR2 is YYEEEE. Unmatched junction bases numbered 7, after V lost 3 bases and J lost 0 bases. This CDR3 region has 16 residues. The CDR3: CASSWGDRRLNTEAFF. As DNA, the CDR3 is TGTGCCAGCAGCTGGGGGGACAGGAGATTGAACACTGAAGCTTTCTTT.

This clonotype occurred many times. This chain links TRBV20-1 with TRBJ2-1; 7 bases are a match to TRBD2. Trimming took 0 bases from V and 6 from J; bases not matched to a gene: 8. Germline V gene lookup returns CDR1 DFQATT and CDR2 SNEGSKA (reference sequence). The CDR3 has 15 residues. This CDR3 reads CSARDLGGSGNEQFF. CDR3 nucleotide sequence: TGCAGTGCTAGAGATCTCGGCGGGAGCGGCAATGAGCAGTTCTTC.

This clonotype showed up many times. The chain combines TRBV7-2 with TRBJ2-7, with 7 bases lining up with TRBD2. Losses at the gene ends were 1 base for V and 7 bases for J; bases not matched to a gene: 10. The CDR3 sequence is 15 residues long. Germline CDR1 and CDR2: SGHTA and FQGNSA. The CDR3 spells CASSLGGRASGEQYF. The CDR3 region has the DNA TGTGCCAGCAGCTTAGGGGGGAGGGCCTCGGGGGAGCAGTACTTC.